These 23 T cell receptor beta chains came from one sample sequenced in a study of CD8 T cells in ankylosing spondylitis. TCRdb used MiXCR to reprocess the 5' RACE reads, holding one entry per CDR3 protein. This table has about 750,000 distinct CDR3 sequences, around 19% appearing once. General study points: A motif in TCR beta, a set of roughly eight highly homologous variants, appeared characteristic of ankylosing spondylitis blood.

These receptors lack a known antigen. The sequenced material came from blood, either unsorted or a sorted T cell fraction (not recorded which). Source of these receptors: a male donor with ankylosing spondylitis.

The chain has TRBV6-1 and TRBJ2-1; D not resolved. Germline V lookup: CDR1 MNHNS, CDR2 SASEGT. Trimming took 6 bases from V and 5 from J, leaving 20 bases between them. This CDR3 is built from 16 residues. CDR3 nucleotides: TGTGCCAGCAGCCCCCAGCCGCCAGGCCTCCACAATGAGCAGTTCTTC. This encodes CASSPQPPGLHNEQFF.

This chain joins TRBV5-1 and TRBJ2-1; D is possibly TRBD1 (5 bases). Trimming shortened V by 0 bases and J by 0 bases, and 13 bases separated the two germline ends. The CDR3 extends over 17 amino acids. CDR1 is SGHRS, CDR2 YFSETQ, per germline. The CDR3 here is CASSLVAGPSSYNEQFF. The CDR3, as DNA: TGCGCCAGCAGCTTGGTGGCAGGGCCAAGCTCCTACAATGAGCAGTTCTTC.

The chain uses TRBV2 and TRBJ2-3, with TRBD2 matching over 7 bases. Looked up from germline, CDR1 is SNHLY and CDR2 is FYNNEI. The J segment lost 2 bases and the V segment lost 7 bases, leaving 6 bases of the junction unmatched. The CDR3 sequence is 14 residues long. The CDR3 DNA sequence: TGTGCCAGCAAGCCTAGCGGATACACAGATACGCAGTATTTT. Amino acid sequence: CASKPSGYTDTQYF. The complete variable domain, with remaining parts taken from reference TRBV2 and TRBJ2-3, reads EPEVTQTPSHQVTQMGQEVILRCVPISNHLYFYWYRQILGQKVEFLVSFYNNEISEKSEIFDDQFSVERPDGSNFTLKIRSTKLEDSAMYFCASKPSGYTDTQYFGPGTRLTVL.

The chain uses TRBV5-5 and TRBJ2-7; D not resolved. Germline lookup yields CDR1 SGHKS and CDR2 YYEKEE (reference sequence). The CDR3 extends over 14 amino acids. Deletions cut 1 base from V and 2 bases from J, with 10 bases between. The DNA for the CDR3 is TGTGCCAGCAGCTTGTTCGGCAGCCCCTACGAGCAGTACTTC. It encodes CASSLFGSPYEQYF.

CDR3 sequence: CASSLWTGEGYTF. The DNA for the CDR3 is TGTGCCAGCAGCCTCTGGACAGGGGAAGGCTACACCTTC. This chain connects TRBV3-1 to TRBJ1-2, with 9 bases identical to TRBD1. V lost 4 bases, J lost 8 bases, and 5 bases stayed unmatched. Germline CDR1 reads LGHDT; CDR2 reads YNNKEL (reference sequence). This CDR3 region has 13 residues.

This clonotype has just a few counts. This chain connects TRBV27 to TRBJ2-5; D perhaps matches TRBD2 (6 bases). Germline values: CDR1 MNHEY, CDR2 SMNVEV (reference sequence). The CDR3 spans 13 residues. The V and J ends lost 6 bases and 9 bases respectively, with 17 bases between them. CDR3 amino acids: CASRNPGVLAQYF. The DNA for the CDR3 is TGTGCCAGCAGAAATCCGGGGGTTCTGGCCCAGTACTTC.

The chain carries TRBV7-2 and TRBJ2-7, with 8 nucleotides matching TRBD2. The CDR3 is 14 residues long. The J segment lost 3 bases and the V segment lost 3 bases, leaving 4 bases of the junction unmatched. Looked up from germline, CDR1 is SGHTA and CDR2 is FQGNSA. CDR3 sequence reads: CASSFTSGGYEQYF. The CDR3 DNA is TGTGCCAGCAGCTTTACTAGCGGAGGCTACGAGCAGTACTTC.

There are a few counts of this clonotype. The V and J genes are TRBV6-2 or TRBV6-3 and TRBJ2-4; the D is unclear. CDR3 length equals 14 residues. In germline, CDR1 is MNHEY, CDR2 SVGEGT. The ends were cut back, 6 bases at V and 0 bases at J, with 9 bases in the middle. The CDR3 sequence is CASRSDLAKNIQYF. The CDR3 nucleotides read TGTGCCAGCAGATCAGATCTAGCCAAAAACATTCAGTACTTC.

This chain links TRBV2 with TRBJ1-4, with D possibly matching TRBD1 (6 bases). The V gene lost 5 bases and the J gene lost 0 bases, with 10 bases spanning the gap. In germline, CDR1 is SNHLY, CDR2 FYNNEI. This CDR3 region has 15 residues. CDR3 sequence (DNA): TGTGCCAGCAGTATAGGGGGGACAACTAATGAAAAACTGTTTTTT. As protein: CASSIGGTTNEKLFF.

This clonotype was found a few times. CDR3 sequence: CASSLIVVANTGELFF. The DNA for the CDR3 is TGTGCCAGCAGCTTAATTGTCGTCGCGAACACCGGGGAGCTGTTTTTT. This chain joins TRBV11-2 and TRBJ2-2; D gene uncertain. Deletions cut 2 bases from V and 0 bases from J, with 10 bases between. Germline CDR1 and CDR2: SGHAT and FQNNGV. This CDR3 region has 16 residues.

This chain links TRBV3-1 with TRBJ2-3, with a possible D match to TRBD2 (6 bases). The V end was cut by 4 bases, the J end by 2 bases, with 13 bases between. The CDR3 covers 15 residues. From germline, CDR1 is LGHDT and CDR2 YNNKEL (reference sequence). CDR3 loop: CASSLTRTTTDTQYF. Here the CDR3 DNA reads TGTGCCAGCAGCCTTACAAGGACTACCACAGATACGCAGTATTTT.

This chain links TRBV29-1 with TRBJ1-1, with no clear D. This CDR3 has 14 residues. V was shortened by 3 bases and J by 6 bases, with 17 bases between the two germline ends. Looked up from germline, CDR1 is SQVTM and CDR2 is ANQGSEA. CDR3 sequence reads: CSVDRPGPVAEAFF. In DNA, the CDR3 is TGCAGCGTTGATAGGCCGGGCCCTGTGGCTGAAGCTTTCTTT. The full variable domain, its missing parts supplied by reference TRBV29-1 and TRBJ1-1, is SAVISQKPSRDICQRGTSLTIQCQVDSQVTMMFWYRQQPGQSLTLIATANQGSEATYESGFVIDKFPISRPNLTFSTLTVSNMSPEDSSIYLCSVDRPGPVAEAFFGQGTRLTVV.

The genes are TRBV10-3 and TRBJ2-3, with D unclear. Looked up from germline, CDR1 is ENHRY and CDR2 is SYGVKD. This CDR3 comprises 13 residues. The ends were cut back, 10 bases at V and 1 base at J, with 12 bases in the middle. The CDR3 spells CATRVGGTDTQYF. CDR3 DNA: TGTGCCACCCGGGTTGGGGGCACAGATACGCAGTATTTT.

The chain uses TRBV6-5 and TRBJ1-2, with 9 bases fitting TRBD1. This CDR3 spans 16 amino acids. Germline V lookup: CDR1 MNHEY, CDR2 SVGAGI. J gave up 4 bases and V 3 bases, and 9 bases lay outside the gene matches. The DNA for the CDR3 is TGTGCCAGCAGTTATCTCACAGGGGGCAGGGTCTATGGCTACACCTTC. This gives the protein CASSYLTGGRVYGYTF.

V is TRBV29-1 and J is TRBJ2-6, with 10 positions matching TRBD1. In germline, CDR1 is SQVTM, CDR2 ANQGSEA. CDR3 size: 16 residues. Losses at the gene ends were 7 bases for V and 2 bases for J; bases not matched to a gene: 8. This CDR3 is CSATGQGVAGANVLTF. CDR3 DNA sequence: TGCAGCGCAACTGGACAGGGGGTGGCTGGGGCCAACGTCCTGACTTTC.

This chain links TRBV12-3 or TRBV12-4 with TRBJ2-2, with D possibly matching TRBD1 (7 bases). The CDR3 is 16 residues long. The ends were cut back, 5 bases at V and 0 bases at J, with 13 bases in the middle. CDR3 DNA sequence: TGTGCCAGCAGTCGGGGGACAGTGTCGAACACCGGGGAGCTGTTTTTT. Translated, it gives CASSRGTVSNTGELFF.

This clonotype has ten or more counts. This sequence joins TRBV4-1 and TRBJ1-1; a possible D gene is TRBD1 (6 bases). V lost 0 bases and J 3 bases, leaving 14 bases between the germline ends. Germline CDR1 is MGHRA and CDR2 is YSYEKL. This CDR3 is built from 16 residues. The CDR3 coding sequence is TGCGCCAGCAGCCAAGATATGGCACAGGGAGACACTGAAGCTTTCTTT. Protein sequence: CASSQDMAQGDTEAFF.

This clonotype was observed a handful of times. This chain joins TRBV12-3 or TRBV12-4 and TRBJ1-5; TRBD1 agrees at 9 bases. The V gene end was trimmed by 6 bases and the J gene end by 3 bases; junction bases not matched to a gene: 6. The CDR3 has 15 amino acids. The CDR3, as DNA: TGTGCCAGCAGGAATACAGGGGGCCTCAATCAGCCCCAGCATTTT. Its protein is CASRNTGGLNQPQHF.

This clonotype was picked up a small number of times. The rearrangement joins TRBV5-1 to TRBJ2-1; D is possibly TRBD2 (6 bases). V lost 1 base, J lost 5 bases, and 10 bases lay in between. Germline V lookup: CDR1 SGHRS, CDR2 YFSETQ. The CDR3 is 14 amino acids. CDR3: CASSLSGFHNEQFF. In nucleotides, the CDR3 is TGCGCCAGCAGCTTGAGCGGGTTTCACAATGAGCAGTTCTTC.

This clonotype was detected a few times. The chain recombines TRBV6-1 with TRBJ1-1; D not certain. Germline-derived CDR1 and CDR2 are MNHNS and SASEGT. This CDR3 spans 15 amino acids. Trimming cost V 7 bases and J 0 bases, with 15 bases left between them. The CDR3 loop reads CASNTGSRMNTEAFF. CDR3 nucleotide sequence: TGTGCCAGCAACACGGGTTCACGTATGAACACTGAAGCTTTCTTT.

As regards this clonotype: The conserved final phenylalanine or tryptophan is absent from the CDR3, which likely points to a read error. This chain links TRBV12-3 or TRBV12-4 with TRBJ2-1; D is undetermined. This CDR3 spans 13 amino acids. V lost 3 bases and J 2 bases, leaving 5 bases between the germline ends. The CDR3 nucleotides read TGTGCCAGCAGTTTTGTGGCCTACAATGAGCAGTTCTCC. This gives the protein CASSFVAYNEQFS.

The chain employs TRBV20-1 and TRBJ1-1, with D unclear. The V end lost 0 bases, the J end lost 3 bases, and 14 bases lay between the germline ends. The germline CDR1 and CDR2 sequences are DFQATT and SNEGSKA (reference sequence). This CDR3 region has 15 residues. The CDR3 DNA reads as TGCAGTGCTAGAGATTTGGGCAGGTGGTACACTGAAGCTTTCTTT. Translated: CSARDLGRWYTEAFF.

The chain couples TRBV6-1 to TRBJ2-5; 8 nucleotides agree with TRBD2. V lost 8 bases to trimming and J lost 2 bases; unmatched junction nucleotides: 10. Germline V gives CDR1 MNHNS, CDR2 SASEGT. The CDR3 extends over 15 amino acids. The CDR3 loop is CASAWIAGNQETQYF. The CDR3 nucleotides read TGTGCCAGCGCATGGATAGCGGGGAATCAAGAGACCCAGTACTTC.